This TCR beta chain was identified during a study of identical twins. Study-level findings and limits: Conclusions came from cross-sectional statistical analysis, not from following the same donors.

This clonotype was seen only a few times. The target antigen is unknown. Trimming at V came to 3 bases and at J to 8 bases, leaving 12 bases not matched to a gene. CDR3 length: 15 amino acids. Germline values: CDR1 SEHNR, CDR2 FQNEAQ (reference sequence). TCRdb analysed the 5' RACE reads with MiXCR anew, one entry per CDR3 protein. The sample lists a few hundred thousand distinct CDR3 sequences; about 8.3% were seen once. These data were also filed under a second study, of yellow fever vaccine responses in identical twins.

Sequencing was done on a sample of CD8+ T cells sorted from blood. The J gene is TRBJ1-2, the V gene TRBV7-9; 7 bases match TRBD1. This sequence originates from a woman younger than 35 in good health. The CDR3 sequence is CASSFHTGTVVGYTF. In DNA form, the CDR3 reads TGTGCCAGCAGCTTTCACACCGGGACAGTAGTCGGCTACACCTTC.